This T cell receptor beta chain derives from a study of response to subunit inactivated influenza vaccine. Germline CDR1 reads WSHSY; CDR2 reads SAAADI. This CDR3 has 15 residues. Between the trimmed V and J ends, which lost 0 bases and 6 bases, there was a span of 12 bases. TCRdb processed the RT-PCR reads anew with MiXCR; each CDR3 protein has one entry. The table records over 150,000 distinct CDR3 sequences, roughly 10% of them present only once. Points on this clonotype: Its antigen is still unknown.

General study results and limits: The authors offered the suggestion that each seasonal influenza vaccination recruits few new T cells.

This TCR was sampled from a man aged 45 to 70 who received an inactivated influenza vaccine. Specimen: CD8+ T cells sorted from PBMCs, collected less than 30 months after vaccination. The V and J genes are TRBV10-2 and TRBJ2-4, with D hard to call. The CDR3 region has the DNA TGCGCCAGCAGTGAGTCTGAGACATGGGCAAACATTCAGTACTTC. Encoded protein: CASSESETWANIQYF.